This TCR beta chain originates from a study of shared clonotypes between healthy human individuals. Study-level information: Researchers assigned three CD4 naive, three CD4 memory, two CD8 naive and one CD8 memory plate to each donor.

Profiled with immunoSEQ multiplex PCR; TCRdb holds only in-frame clones, not every one. The sample contains around 2.1 million clones, approximately 94% of which appear only once. The length of the CDR3 is 18 residues. Germline V CDR1 and CDR2: SGHRS, YFSETQ. Germline trimming cut 0 bases from V and 0 bases from J; bases unmatched to any gene: 6. Donors were healthy HIV-negative adults without recently reported acute infections or vaccinations. The investigators split CD4+ cells into a CD45RA+ naive subset and a CD45RA-negative memory subset. This clonotype was obtained from a man aged 18-30 years in good health. The specimen sequenced was naive CD4+ T cells sorted from blood. Subset noted: CD45RA+ positively selected. The rearrangement joins TRBV5-1 to TRBJ1-3; 10 bases line up with TRBD1. The CDR3, as DNA: TGCGCCAGCAGCTTGGAGGGGGACAGGGGTAGCTCTGGAAACACCATATATTTT. Translating gives CASSLEGDRGSSGNTIYF. The entire variable domain, with the rest obtained from reference TRBV5-1 and TRBJ1-3, is as follows: KAGVTQTPRYLIKTRGQQVTLSCSPISGHRSVSWYQQTPGQGLQFLFEYFSETQRNKGNFPGRFSGRQFSNSRSEMNVSTLELGDSALYLCASSLEGDRGSSGNTIYFGEGSWLTVV.